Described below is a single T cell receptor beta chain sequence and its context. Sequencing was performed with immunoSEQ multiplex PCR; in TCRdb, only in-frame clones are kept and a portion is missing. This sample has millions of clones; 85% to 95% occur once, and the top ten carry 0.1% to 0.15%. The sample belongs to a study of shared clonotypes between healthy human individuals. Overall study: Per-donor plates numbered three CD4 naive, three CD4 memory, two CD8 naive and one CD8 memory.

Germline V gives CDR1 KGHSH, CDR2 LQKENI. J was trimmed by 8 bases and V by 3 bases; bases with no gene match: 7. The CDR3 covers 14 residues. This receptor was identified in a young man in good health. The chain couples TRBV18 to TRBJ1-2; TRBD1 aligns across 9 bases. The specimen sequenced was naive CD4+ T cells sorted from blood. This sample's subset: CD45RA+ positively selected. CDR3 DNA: TGTGCCAGCTCACCGGCCCGGGACAGGGAAGGCTACACCTTC. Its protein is CASSPARDREGYTF.